These 19 T cell receptor beta chains were sequenced from one sample in a study of OX40 agonist ivuxolimab in advanced cancers. Profiling relied on immunoSEQ multiplex PCR, and the TCRdb table lists in-frame clones only, not all of them. Here the sample spans 70,000 to 100,000 clones, just over 85% being singletons. The specimen was CD4+ or CD8+ T cells sorted from blood, collected in a trial of the OX40 agonist ivuxolimab. The receptors here all came from an adult with an advanced solid tumor such as melanoma, head and neck, liver or kidney cancer.

The chain has TRBV19 and TRBJ1-5, with D perhaps TRBD1 (5 bases). The CDR3 is 13 residues long. V was pared by 1 base and J by 9 bases, with 10 bases between. CDR1 is LNHDA, CDR2 SQIVND, per germline (reference sequence). In DNA, the CDR3 is TGTGCCAGTAGTATAGGAGGTCAGGGGCCCCAGCATTTT. This encodes CASSIGGQGPQHF.

V gene TRBV6-1 combines with J gene TRBJ1-5; D is uncertain. This CDR3 has 13 amino acids. Germline CDR1 and CDR2: MNHNS and SASEGT. The V gene lost 1 base and the J gene lost 4 bases, with 5 bases spanning the gap. CDR3 loop: CASSEVWNQPQHF. CDR3 bases: TGTGCCAGCAGTGAAGTATGGAATCAGCCCCAGCATTTT.

J is TRBJ2-7 and V is TRBV5-1, with 14 bases identical to TRBD2. Trimming took 2 bases from V and 3 from J; bases not matched to a gene: 4. Germline CDR1 SGHRS, CDR2 YFSETQ. The CDR3 sequence is 16 residues long. DNA for the CDR3: TGCGCCAGCAGCTTCGGGACTAGCGGGAGATTCTACGAGCAGTACTTC. This translates into CASSFGTSGRFYEQYF.

The CDR3 loop reads CASSEGTILYNEQFF. CDR3 nucleotides: TGTGCCAGCAGTGAAGGGACAATCCTTTACAATGAGCAGTTCTTC. The V call is TRBV6-1, the J call TRBJ2-1, with a weak D call TRBD1 (5 bases). The CDR3 length is 15 residues. V was cut by 1 base and J by 4 bases, with 11 bases left in between. Germline V gene lookup returns CDR1 MNHNS and CDR2 SASEGT.

The chain combines TRBV19 with TRBJ2-1; TRBD1 agrees at 9 bases. This CDR3 has 15 residues. The V and J ends lost 5 bases and 8 bases, in that order; junction bases with no gene match: 10. Looked up from germline, CDR1 is LNHDA and CDR2 is SQIVND (reference sequence). The CDR3 coding sequence is TGTGCCAGTAGTTCACCGGGACAGGGAGGGGATGAGCAGTTCTTC. Protein: CASSSPGQGGDEQFF.

The genes are TRBV7-9 and TRBJ1-1; 8 bases are shared with TRBD1. V lost 10 bases and J lost 4; bases outside the gene matches: 8. The CDR3 extends over 13 amino acids. Germline-derived CDR1 and CDR2 are SEHNR and FQNEAQ (reference sequence). The CDR3 DNA sequence: TGTGCCACCCAGACACAGGGGGGCACTGAAGCTTTCTTT. This gives the protein CATQTQGGTEAFF. The entire variable domain, with the rest obtained from reference TRBV7-9 and TRBJ1-1, is as follows: DTGVSQNPRHKITKRGQNVTFRCDPISEHNRLYWYRQTLGQGPEFLTYFQNEAQLEKSRLLSDRFSAERPKGSFSTLEIQRTEQGDSAMYLCATQTQGGTEAFFGQGTRLTVV.

This clone showed up just a few times. The gene calls are TRBV18 and TRBJ1-2; D is perhaps TRBD1 (6 bases). Germline CDR1 reads KGHSH; CDR2 reads LQKENI. Trimming shortened V by 3 bases and J by 6 bases, and 8 bases separated the two germline ends. The CDR3 totals 12 residues. CDR3 sequence reads: CASSPQGNGYTF. DNA of the CDR3: TGTGCCAGCTCACCCCAGGGGAATGGCTACACCTTC.

The chain links TRBV7-8 to TRBJ2-1; D is tentatively TRBD1 or TRBD2 (5 bases each). This CDR3 comprises 18 residues. Germline values: CDR1 SGHVS, CDR2 FQNEAQ. Trimming removed 2 bases at V and 0 bases at J, with 17 bases between. CDR3 coding DNA: TGTGCCAGCAGCTTATTGGTACAGAGGGGCGACTCCTACAATGAGCAGTTCTTC. This gives the protein CASSLLVQRGDSYNEQFF.

V usage is TRBV9 and J usage is TRBJ2-1; 11 nucleotides line up with TRBD1. In germline, CDR1 is SGDLS, CDR2 YYNGEE. The J segment lost 5 bases and the V segment lost 4 bases, leaving 11 bases of the junction unmatched. The CDR3 contains 17 residues. CDR3 amino acids: CASSFLAGTGGHNEQFF. The CDR3 coding sequence is TGTGCCAGCAGCTTCTTAGCCGGGACAGGGGGACACAATGAGCAGTTCTTC.

This clone has only a few counts. The chain has TRBV15 and TRBJ2-1; tentatively, D is TRBD2 (6 bases). There are 15 residues in the CDR3. Trimming pared 1 base from V and 12 bases from J, leaving 19 bases between. CDR1 is LNHNV, CDR2 YYDKDF, per germline (reference sequence). The CDR3 loop reads CATSRGSGENAGQFF. The CDR3, as DNA: TGTGCCACCAGCAGAGGGTCGGGAGAGAATGCTGGGCAGTTCTTC.

This chain links TRBV4-1 with TRBJ2-7, with D tentatively TRBD1 (6 bases). Germline CDR1 and CDR2: MGHRA and YSYEKL. Trimming shortened V by 4 bases and J by 4 bases, and 11 bases separated the two germline ends. CDR3 size: 13 residues. The CDR3 is CASSRNRDYEQYF. CDR3 DNA: TGCGCCAGCAGCCGGAACAGGGATTACGAGCAGTACTTC.

The chain is built from TRBV5-4 and TRBJ2-2; 11 bases fit TRBD2. The CDR3 contains 16 residues. Germline-derived CDR1 and CDR2 are SGHNT and YYREEE (reference sequence). V lost 5 bases to trimming and J lost 2 bases; unmatched junction nucleotides: 5. The CDR3 nucleotides read TGTGCCAGCAGTGATGGGACTAGCGGTAACACCGGGGAGCTGTTTTTT. Its translation: CASSDGTSGNTGELFF.

The chain couples TRBV29-1 to TRBJ1-1, with 8 bases aligning to TRBD1. The CDR3 is 13 amino acids. CDR1 SQVTM and CDR2 ANQGSEA come from the germline V gene. The V gene end was trimmed by 6 bases and the J gene end by 5 bases; junction bases not matched to a gene: 8. CDR3: CSVSDRGGTEAFF. The CDR3 bases are TGCAGCGTCTCCGACAGGGGCGGAACTGAAGCTTTCTTT.

The V call is TRBV29-1, the J call TRBJ2-4; D remains unclear. This CDR3 has 12 amino acids. Germline lookup yields CDR1 SQVTM and CDR2 ANQGSEA. Trimming took off 1 base at V and 0 bases at J, with 1 base between the two ends. In nucleotides, the CDR3 is TGCAGCGTTGAAGTAGCCAAAAACATTCAGTACTTC. This sequence encodes CSVEVAKNIQYF.

Remarks on this clone: The sample has other DNA sequences that encode this CDR3 too. This chain links TRBV2 with TRBJ2-7, with 8 bases identical to TRBD1. V shed 6 bases and J 3 bases; nucleotides not matched to a gene: 1. Germline CDR1 and CDR2: SNHLY and FYNNEI. This CDR3 is 12 amino acids long. The CDR3 sequence is CASSGQGYEQYF. The DNA for the CDR3 is TGTGCCAGCAGCGGACAGGGCTACGAGCAGTACTTC.

The chain uses TRBV19 and TRBJ2-1; 7 bases agree with TRBD1. J was trimmed by 0 bases and V by 5 bases; bases with no gene match: 13. The CDR3 runs 18 residues. Looked up from germline, CDR1 is LNHDA and CDR2 is SQIVND (reference sequence). The CDR3: CASSSKGDSLSSYNEQFF. For the CDR3, the DNA is TGTGCCAGTAGTTCTAAAGGGGACAGTCTCAGCTCCTACAATGAGCAGTTCTTC. The variable domain in full, with the rest retrieved from reference TRBV19 and TRBJ2-1, is DGGITQSPKYLFRKEGQNVTLSCEQNLNHDAMYWYRQDPGQGLRLIYYSQIVNDFQKGDIAEGYSVSREKKESFPLTVTSAQKNPTAFYLCASSSKGDSLSSYNEQFFGPGTRLTVL.

The gene calls are TRBV15 and TRBJ2-3; D is unresolved. V was clipped by 0 bases and J by 5 bases, with 15 bases between them. Germline V gene lookup returns CDR1 LNHNV and CDR2 YYDKDF (reference sequence). The CDR3 contains 16 residues. In DNA form, the CDR3 reads TGTGCCACCAGCAGAGATCACGGGCGTTCGGGAGATACGCAGTATTTT. Encoded protein: CATSRDHGRSGDTQYF.

The chain employs TRBV19 and TRBJ2-2, with 8 bases lining up with TRBD2. The CDR3 has 17 residues. The J segment lost 1 base and the V segment lost 3 bases, leaving 7 bases of the junction unmatched. CDR1 is LNHDA and CDR2 is SQIVND in the germline V gene (reference sequence). CDR3 sequence reads: CASSIRYLAGNTGELFF. CDR3 coding DNA: TGTGCCAGTAGTATTAGGTATCTAGCGGGGAACACCGGGGAGCTGTTTTTT.

This clone was seen just once. The rearrangement joins TRBV20-1 to TRBJ2-7; D unresolved. The length of the CDR3 is 9 residues. V was clipped by 2 bases and J by 4 bases, with 0 bases between them. Germline CDR1 reads DFQATT; CDR2 reads SNEGSKA (reference sequence). The CDR3 region has the DNA TGCAGTGCTAGATACGAGCAGTACTTC. This translates into CSARYEQYF.